This TCR beta chain was captured by sequencing in a study of neurological immune-mediated disorders. Study conclusions and caveats: Healthy controls had more TCR clonal expansion than multiple sclerosis, which showed the least, whereas HTLV-1-associated myelopathy showed the most.

CDR3 length: 16 residues. The J segment lost 0 bases and the V segment lost 3 bases, leaving 6 bases of the junction unmatched. The germline gives CDR1 SGHTA, CDR2 FQGNSA. For the sorted libraries, around 1 million CD4+ or CD8+ T cells were used. This clonotype showed up many times. Its specificity is unknown. The authors produced cDNA by 5'RACE using 10-nucleotide random UMIs. MiXCR, run by TCRdb on the 5' RACE reads, gives a single entry per CDR3 protein. The repertoire includes 30,000 to 45,000 distinct CDR3 sequences, roughly 12% of them detected once, and 3.5% to 4% sits in the top ten. This chain joins TRBV7-2 and TRBJ2-3, with 7 bases that match TRBD2. The sample consisted of CD4+ T cells from blood. This clonotype was sampled from a woman younger than 45 with HTLV-1-associated myelopathy (HAM/TSP). The CDR3 protein is CASSFKGGSSTDTQYF. As DNA, the CDR3 is TGTGCCAGCAGCTTCAAGGGCGGGAGTAGCACAGATACGCAGTATTTT.